What follows are 11 T cell receptor beta chains derived from one specimen sequenced in a study of T-cell memory formation after mild COVID-19. TCRdb reprocessed the 5' RACE reads via MiXCR and lists one record per CDR3 protein. The table includes around 510,000 distinct CDR3 sequences, about a fifth detected once. The sequenced sample consisted of PBMCs or a T cell subset sorted from them (not recorded which). Receptors originate from an adult woman who had mild COVID-19 (a few samples of this study predate the infection). Cell type and time point are not known.

This clonotype showed up just a few times. The V and J genes are TRBV20-1 and TRBJ2-1; 7 bases are shared with TRBD1. Germline trimming cut 4 bases from V and 8 bases from J; bases unmatched to any gene: 11. The CDR3 is 14 amino acids. Germline CDR1 and CDR2: DFQATT and SNEGSKA (reference sequence). This CDR3 reads CSATMYRGWDEQFF. The CDR3 coding sequence is TGCAGTGCTACGATGTACAGGGGTTGGGATGAGCAGTTCTTC.

This clonotype was picked up a small number of times. V gene TRBV29-1 combines with J gene TRBJ1-1; 7 bases are shared with TRBD1. Germline V gives CDR1 SQVTM, CDR2 ANQGSEA. J lost 1 base, V lost 6 bases, and 8 bases had no gene match. The CDR3 length is 14 residues. The CDR3 loop is CSVADRASNTEAFF. The CDR3 region has the DNA TGCAGCGTCGCTGACAGGGCTTCGAACACTGAAGCTTTCTTT. The whole variable domain, remainder taken from reference TRBV29-1 and TRBJ1-1, is SAVISQKPSRDICQRGTSLTIQCQVDSQVTMMFWYRQQPGQSLTLIATANQGSEATYESGFVIDKFPISRPNLTFSTLTVSNMSPEDSSIYLCSVADRASNTEAFFGQGTRLTVV.

This clonotype was counted only a few times. The V gene is TRBV11-2, the J gene TRBJ2-1; 7 nucleotides agree with TRBD2. Trimming took 5 bases from V and 8 from J; bases not matched to a gene: 9. CDR1 SGHAT and CDR2 FQNNGV come from the germline V gene. This CDR3 contains 14 residues. This CDR3 is CASSLLLAADEQFF. The CDR3 DNA reads TGTGCCAGCAGCCTTCTGCTAGCGGCCGATGAGCAGTTCTTC.

This clonotype was seen at least ten times. V gene TRBV24-1 combines with J gene TRBJ2-2; 12 nucleotides agree with TRBD2. The ends lost 7 bases at V and 9 bases at J; junction bases unmatched: 8. Germline CDR1 reads KGHDR; CDR2 reads SFDVKD. The CDR3 sequence is 15 residues long. The CDR3 spells CATSGTSGPRRELFF. The CDR3 coding sequence is TGTGCCACCAGCGGGACTAGCGGGCCACGGAGGGAGCTGTTTTTT.

J is TRBJ1-1 and V is TRBV6-5; no firm D call. Between the trimmed V and J ends, which lost 0 bases and 3 bases, there was a span of 8 bases. The CDR3 is 14 amino acids. From germline, CDR1 is MNHEY and CDR2 SVGAGI. Written as DNA, the CDR3 is TGTGCCAGCAGTTACTCGGGGAGGGACACTGAAGCTTTCTTT. Translating it yields CASSYSGRDTEAFF.

The V and J genes are TRBV5-1 and TRBJ2-7; D not resolved. The length of the CDR3 is 16 residues. CDR1 and CDR2 from the germline V gene are SGHRS and YFSETQ. With 5 bases removed from V and 0 bases from J, the gap between germline ends came to 18 bases. In DNA form, the CDR3 reads TGCGCCAGCAGGTTGCAAGTGGACCCACTCTCCTACGAGCAGTACTTC. Its protein product is CASRLQVDPLSYEQYF.

V is TRBV7-3 and J is TRBJ2-1, with TRBD2 identical over 9 bases. The CDR3 has 16 residues. Germline V lookup: CDR1 SGHTA, CDR2 FQGTGA. The V segment lost 2 bases and the J segment 6 bases; nucleotides outside the gene matches: 8. The CDR3 region is CASSLGGGRATNEQFF. The CDR3 region has the DNA TGTGCCAGCAGCTTAGGCGGCGGGAGGGCCACCAATGAGCAGTTCTTC.

The V gene is TRBV29-1, the J gene TRBJ2-3; 12 nucleotides agree with TRBD2. The CDR3 length is 17 residues. Per the germline V gene, CDR1 is SQVTM and CDR2 is ANQGSEA. V lost 4 bases and J lost 1; bases outside the gene matches: 9. Written as DNA, the CDR3 is TGCAGCGTTGGAGCTAGCGGGAGGGGGGGTCGCACAGATACGCAGTATTTT. It specifies CSVGASGRGGRTDTQYF.

This clonotype came up a few times. V and J are TRBV5-1 and TRBJ1-5, with TRBD1 matching 7 bases. Germline assignment: CDR1 SGHRS and CDR2 YFSETQ. Germline trimming cut 0 bases from V and 11 bases from J; bases unmatched to any gene: 8. CDR3 length: 14 amino acids. The CDR3 loop is CASSLDTGDPTQHF. CDR3 in DNA: TGCGCCAGCAGCTTGGACACAGGGGACCCGACCCAGCATTTT.

The V and J genes are TRBV5-6 and TRBJ2-6, with 9 bases that match TRBD1. This CDR3 region has 17 residues. CDR1 is SGHDT, CDR2 YYEEEE, per germline. J was trimmed by 4 bases and V by 1 base; bases with no gene match: 6. The CDR3 is CASSLWGTGSGANVLTF. CDR3 sequence (DNA): TGTGCCAGCAGCTTGTGGGGGACAGGGTCAGGGGCCAACGTCCTGACTTTC. The full variable domain, completed using reference TRBV5-6 and TRBJ2-6, is DAGVTQSPTHLIKTRGQQVTLRCSPKSGHDTVSWYQQALGQGPQFIFQYYEEEERQRGNFPDRFSGHQFPNYSSELNVNALLLGDSALYLCASSLWGTGSGANVLTFGAGSRLTVL.

This clonotype was observed a few times. The chain links TRBV29-1 to TRBJ2-3; 7 nucleotides line up with TRBD1. Per germline, CDR1 SQVTM and CDR2 ANQGSEA. The CDR3 totals 17 residues. The V gene end was trimmed by 3 bases and the J gene end by 0 bases; junction bases not matched to a gene: 12. The DNA for the CDR3 is TGCAGCGTTGAGGCCCTAGGGACAGCGTCTAGCACAGATACGCAGTATTTT. It codes for CSVEALGTASSTDTQYF.